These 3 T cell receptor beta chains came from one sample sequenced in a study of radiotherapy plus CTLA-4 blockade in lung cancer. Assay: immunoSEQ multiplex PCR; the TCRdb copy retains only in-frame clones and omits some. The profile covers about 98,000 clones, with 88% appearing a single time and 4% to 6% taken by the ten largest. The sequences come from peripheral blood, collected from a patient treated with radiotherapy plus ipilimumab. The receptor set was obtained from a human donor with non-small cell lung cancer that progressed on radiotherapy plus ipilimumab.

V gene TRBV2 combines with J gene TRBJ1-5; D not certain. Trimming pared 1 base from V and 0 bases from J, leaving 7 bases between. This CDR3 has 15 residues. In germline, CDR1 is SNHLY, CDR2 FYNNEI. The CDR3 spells CASSEGFNSNQPQHF. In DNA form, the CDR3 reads TGTGCCAGCAGTGAAGGCTTTAATAGCAATCAGCCCCAGCATTTT.

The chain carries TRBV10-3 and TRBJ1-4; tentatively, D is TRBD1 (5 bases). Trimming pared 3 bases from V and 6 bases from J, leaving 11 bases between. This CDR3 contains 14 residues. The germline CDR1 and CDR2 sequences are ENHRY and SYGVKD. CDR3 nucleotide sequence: TGTGCCATCAGTGACGGGCAGGGCTATGAAAAACTGTTTTTT. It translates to CAISDGQGYEKLFF.

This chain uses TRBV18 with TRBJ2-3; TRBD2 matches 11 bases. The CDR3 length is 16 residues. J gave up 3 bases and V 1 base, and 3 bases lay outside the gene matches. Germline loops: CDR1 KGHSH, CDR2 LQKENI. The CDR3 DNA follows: TGTGCCAGCTCACCACTAAGGACTAGCGGGACAGATACGCAGTATTTT. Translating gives CASSPLRTSGTDTQYF.